This TCR beta chain was observed in a study of blood T cell repertoires in COVID-19. Per the germline V gene, CDR1 is LNHDA and CDR2 is SQIVND (reference sequence). V lost 4 bases, J lost 0 bases, and 11 bases stayed unmatched. This CDR3 has 18 residues. The assay was immunoSEQ multiplex PCR, and TCRdb's table has in-frame clones only and misses some. The repertoire holds some 320,000 clones, with roughly nine tenths as singletons. The receptor was isolated from a man in his fifties or sixties who had recovered from COVID-19. The chain uses TRBV19 and TRBJ2-4, with 8 bases fitting TRBD2. Source material: PBMCs or T cells enriched from blood (not recorded which). CDR3 DNA: TGTGCCAGTAGTAGCAGAGGGACTAGTCCCTTAGCCAAAAACATTCAGTACTTC. The encoded protein is CASSSRGTSPLAKNIQYF.